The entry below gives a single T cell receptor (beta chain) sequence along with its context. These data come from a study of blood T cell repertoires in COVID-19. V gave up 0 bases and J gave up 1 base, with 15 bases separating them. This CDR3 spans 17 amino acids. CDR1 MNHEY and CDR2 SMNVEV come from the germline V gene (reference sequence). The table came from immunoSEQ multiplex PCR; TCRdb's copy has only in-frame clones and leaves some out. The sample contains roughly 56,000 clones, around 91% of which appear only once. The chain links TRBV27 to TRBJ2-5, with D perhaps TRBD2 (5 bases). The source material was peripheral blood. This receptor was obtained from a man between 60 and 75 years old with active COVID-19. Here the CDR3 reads CASSLSPPRAAQETQYF. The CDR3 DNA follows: TGTGCCAGCAGTTTATCGCCCCCGCGGGCGGCCCAAGAGACCCAGTACTTC.